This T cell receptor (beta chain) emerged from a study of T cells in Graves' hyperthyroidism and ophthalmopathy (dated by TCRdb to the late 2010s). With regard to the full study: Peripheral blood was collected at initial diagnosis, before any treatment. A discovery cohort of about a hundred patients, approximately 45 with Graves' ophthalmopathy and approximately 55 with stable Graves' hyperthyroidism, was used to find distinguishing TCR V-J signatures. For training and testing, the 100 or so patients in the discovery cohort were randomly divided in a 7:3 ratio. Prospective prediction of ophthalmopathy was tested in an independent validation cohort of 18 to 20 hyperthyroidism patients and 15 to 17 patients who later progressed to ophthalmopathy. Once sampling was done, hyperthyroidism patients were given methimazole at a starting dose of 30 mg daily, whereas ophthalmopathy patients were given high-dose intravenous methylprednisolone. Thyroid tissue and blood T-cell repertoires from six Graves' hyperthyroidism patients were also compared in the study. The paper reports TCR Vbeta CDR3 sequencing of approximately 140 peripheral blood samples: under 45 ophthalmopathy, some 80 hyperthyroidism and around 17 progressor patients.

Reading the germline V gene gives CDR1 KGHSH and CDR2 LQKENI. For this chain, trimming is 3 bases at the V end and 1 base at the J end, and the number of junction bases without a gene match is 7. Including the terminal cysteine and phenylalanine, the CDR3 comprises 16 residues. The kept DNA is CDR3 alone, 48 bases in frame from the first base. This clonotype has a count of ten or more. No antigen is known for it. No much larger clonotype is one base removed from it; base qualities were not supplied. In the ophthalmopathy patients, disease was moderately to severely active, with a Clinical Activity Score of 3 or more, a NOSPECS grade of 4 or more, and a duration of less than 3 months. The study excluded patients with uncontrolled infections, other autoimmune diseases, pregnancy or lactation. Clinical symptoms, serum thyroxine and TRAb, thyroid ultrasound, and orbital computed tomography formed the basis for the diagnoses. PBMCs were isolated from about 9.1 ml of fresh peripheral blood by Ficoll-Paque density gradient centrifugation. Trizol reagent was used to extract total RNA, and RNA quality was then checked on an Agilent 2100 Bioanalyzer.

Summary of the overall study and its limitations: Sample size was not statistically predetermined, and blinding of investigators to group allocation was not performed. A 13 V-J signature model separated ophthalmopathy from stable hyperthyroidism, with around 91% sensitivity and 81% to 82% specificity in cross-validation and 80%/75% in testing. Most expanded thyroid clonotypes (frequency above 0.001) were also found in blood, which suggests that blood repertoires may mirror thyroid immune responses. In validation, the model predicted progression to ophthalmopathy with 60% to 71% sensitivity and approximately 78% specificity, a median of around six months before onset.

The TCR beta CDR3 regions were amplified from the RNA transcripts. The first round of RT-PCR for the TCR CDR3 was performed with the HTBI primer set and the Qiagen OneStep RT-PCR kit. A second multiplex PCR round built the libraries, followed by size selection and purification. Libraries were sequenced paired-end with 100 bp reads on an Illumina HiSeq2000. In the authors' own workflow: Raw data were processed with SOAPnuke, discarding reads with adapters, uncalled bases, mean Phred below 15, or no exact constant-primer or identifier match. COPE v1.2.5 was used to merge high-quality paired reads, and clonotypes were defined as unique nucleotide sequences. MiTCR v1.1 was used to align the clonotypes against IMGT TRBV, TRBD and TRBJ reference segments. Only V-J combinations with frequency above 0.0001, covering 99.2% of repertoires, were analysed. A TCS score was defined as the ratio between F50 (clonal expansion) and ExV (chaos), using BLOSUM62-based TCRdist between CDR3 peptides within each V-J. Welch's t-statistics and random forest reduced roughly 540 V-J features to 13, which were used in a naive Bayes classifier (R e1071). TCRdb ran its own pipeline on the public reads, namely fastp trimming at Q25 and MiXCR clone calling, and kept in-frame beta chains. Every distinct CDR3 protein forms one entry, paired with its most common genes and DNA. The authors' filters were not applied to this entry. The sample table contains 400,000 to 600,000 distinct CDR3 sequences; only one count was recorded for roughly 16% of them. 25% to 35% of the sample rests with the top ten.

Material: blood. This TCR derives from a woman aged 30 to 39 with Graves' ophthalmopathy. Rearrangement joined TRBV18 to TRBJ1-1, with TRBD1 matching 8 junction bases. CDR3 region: CASSPLWTGKNTEAFF. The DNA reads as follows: TGTGCCAGCTCACCCCTTTGGACAGGGAAGAACACTGAAGCTTTCTTT.